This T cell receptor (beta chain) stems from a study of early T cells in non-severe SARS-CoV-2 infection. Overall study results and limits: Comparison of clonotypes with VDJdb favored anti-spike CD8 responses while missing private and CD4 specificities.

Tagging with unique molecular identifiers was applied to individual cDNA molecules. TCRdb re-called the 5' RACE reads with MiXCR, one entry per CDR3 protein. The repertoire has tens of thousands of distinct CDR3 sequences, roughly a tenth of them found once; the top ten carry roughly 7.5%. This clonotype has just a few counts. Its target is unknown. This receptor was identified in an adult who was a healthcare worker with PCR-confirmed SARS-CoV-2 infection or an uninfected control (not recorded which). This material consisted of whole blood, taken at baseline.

This chain's CDR3 is CASSDGYPTDTQYF. The CDR3 region has the DNA TGTGCCAGCAGTGACGGCTACCCCACAGATACGCAGTATTTT. The chain carries TRBV2 and TRBJ2-3; D call uncertain. Germline V lookup: CDR1 SNHLY, CDR2 FYNNEI. The CDR3 is 14 amino acids. The V and J ends lost 3 bases and 2 bases respectively, with 9 bases between them.